This TCR beta chain was found in a study of shared clonotypes between healthy human individuals. The CDR3 has 12 residues. Germline V gives CDR1 SGHTA, CDR2 FQGNSA. V dropped 5 bases and J dropped 5 bases, with 8 bases sitting between them. Sequencing was performed with immunoSEQ multiplex PCR; in TCRdb, only in-frame clones are kept and a portion is missing. In the table there are approximately 740,000 clones, around 72% of which are singletons. The origin of this receptor is a woman in her 30s in good health. This chain links TRBV7-2 with TRBJ2-3; D not certain. Sequenced material: memory CD4+ T cells sorted from blood. Regarding subset: CD45RA-negative fraction. The CDR3 DNA reads TGTGCCAGCAGCCAGTATTTAGATACGCAGTATTTT. It codes for CASSQYLDTQYF.